The subject of this entry is one TCR beta chain. This record belongs to a study of blood T cell repertoires in COVID-19. Across the whole study: In each case, the material was cDNA or gDNA derived from T cells, B-cell-depleted T cells, or PBMCs.

Trimming at V came to 5 bases and at J to 1 base, leaving 9 bases not matched to a gene. The CDR3 runs 16 residues. Germline V CDR1 and CDR2: MGHRA, YSYEKL. Libraries were prepared by immunoSEQ multiplex PCR; TCRdb keeps only in-frame clonotypes and omits some of them. This table has 220,000 or so clones, about 83% appearing once. This rearrangement joins TRBV4-1 to TRBJ1-2; TRBD1 matches at 8 bases. The TCR was taken from a woman aged 45-59 years who had recovered from COVID-19. Sequencing input: PBMCs or T cells enriched from blood (not recorded which). CDR3 residues: CASSGTGSKDNYGYTF. As DNA, the CDR3 is TGCGCCAGCAGCGGGACAGGTTCAAAGGATAACTATGGCTACACCTTC.